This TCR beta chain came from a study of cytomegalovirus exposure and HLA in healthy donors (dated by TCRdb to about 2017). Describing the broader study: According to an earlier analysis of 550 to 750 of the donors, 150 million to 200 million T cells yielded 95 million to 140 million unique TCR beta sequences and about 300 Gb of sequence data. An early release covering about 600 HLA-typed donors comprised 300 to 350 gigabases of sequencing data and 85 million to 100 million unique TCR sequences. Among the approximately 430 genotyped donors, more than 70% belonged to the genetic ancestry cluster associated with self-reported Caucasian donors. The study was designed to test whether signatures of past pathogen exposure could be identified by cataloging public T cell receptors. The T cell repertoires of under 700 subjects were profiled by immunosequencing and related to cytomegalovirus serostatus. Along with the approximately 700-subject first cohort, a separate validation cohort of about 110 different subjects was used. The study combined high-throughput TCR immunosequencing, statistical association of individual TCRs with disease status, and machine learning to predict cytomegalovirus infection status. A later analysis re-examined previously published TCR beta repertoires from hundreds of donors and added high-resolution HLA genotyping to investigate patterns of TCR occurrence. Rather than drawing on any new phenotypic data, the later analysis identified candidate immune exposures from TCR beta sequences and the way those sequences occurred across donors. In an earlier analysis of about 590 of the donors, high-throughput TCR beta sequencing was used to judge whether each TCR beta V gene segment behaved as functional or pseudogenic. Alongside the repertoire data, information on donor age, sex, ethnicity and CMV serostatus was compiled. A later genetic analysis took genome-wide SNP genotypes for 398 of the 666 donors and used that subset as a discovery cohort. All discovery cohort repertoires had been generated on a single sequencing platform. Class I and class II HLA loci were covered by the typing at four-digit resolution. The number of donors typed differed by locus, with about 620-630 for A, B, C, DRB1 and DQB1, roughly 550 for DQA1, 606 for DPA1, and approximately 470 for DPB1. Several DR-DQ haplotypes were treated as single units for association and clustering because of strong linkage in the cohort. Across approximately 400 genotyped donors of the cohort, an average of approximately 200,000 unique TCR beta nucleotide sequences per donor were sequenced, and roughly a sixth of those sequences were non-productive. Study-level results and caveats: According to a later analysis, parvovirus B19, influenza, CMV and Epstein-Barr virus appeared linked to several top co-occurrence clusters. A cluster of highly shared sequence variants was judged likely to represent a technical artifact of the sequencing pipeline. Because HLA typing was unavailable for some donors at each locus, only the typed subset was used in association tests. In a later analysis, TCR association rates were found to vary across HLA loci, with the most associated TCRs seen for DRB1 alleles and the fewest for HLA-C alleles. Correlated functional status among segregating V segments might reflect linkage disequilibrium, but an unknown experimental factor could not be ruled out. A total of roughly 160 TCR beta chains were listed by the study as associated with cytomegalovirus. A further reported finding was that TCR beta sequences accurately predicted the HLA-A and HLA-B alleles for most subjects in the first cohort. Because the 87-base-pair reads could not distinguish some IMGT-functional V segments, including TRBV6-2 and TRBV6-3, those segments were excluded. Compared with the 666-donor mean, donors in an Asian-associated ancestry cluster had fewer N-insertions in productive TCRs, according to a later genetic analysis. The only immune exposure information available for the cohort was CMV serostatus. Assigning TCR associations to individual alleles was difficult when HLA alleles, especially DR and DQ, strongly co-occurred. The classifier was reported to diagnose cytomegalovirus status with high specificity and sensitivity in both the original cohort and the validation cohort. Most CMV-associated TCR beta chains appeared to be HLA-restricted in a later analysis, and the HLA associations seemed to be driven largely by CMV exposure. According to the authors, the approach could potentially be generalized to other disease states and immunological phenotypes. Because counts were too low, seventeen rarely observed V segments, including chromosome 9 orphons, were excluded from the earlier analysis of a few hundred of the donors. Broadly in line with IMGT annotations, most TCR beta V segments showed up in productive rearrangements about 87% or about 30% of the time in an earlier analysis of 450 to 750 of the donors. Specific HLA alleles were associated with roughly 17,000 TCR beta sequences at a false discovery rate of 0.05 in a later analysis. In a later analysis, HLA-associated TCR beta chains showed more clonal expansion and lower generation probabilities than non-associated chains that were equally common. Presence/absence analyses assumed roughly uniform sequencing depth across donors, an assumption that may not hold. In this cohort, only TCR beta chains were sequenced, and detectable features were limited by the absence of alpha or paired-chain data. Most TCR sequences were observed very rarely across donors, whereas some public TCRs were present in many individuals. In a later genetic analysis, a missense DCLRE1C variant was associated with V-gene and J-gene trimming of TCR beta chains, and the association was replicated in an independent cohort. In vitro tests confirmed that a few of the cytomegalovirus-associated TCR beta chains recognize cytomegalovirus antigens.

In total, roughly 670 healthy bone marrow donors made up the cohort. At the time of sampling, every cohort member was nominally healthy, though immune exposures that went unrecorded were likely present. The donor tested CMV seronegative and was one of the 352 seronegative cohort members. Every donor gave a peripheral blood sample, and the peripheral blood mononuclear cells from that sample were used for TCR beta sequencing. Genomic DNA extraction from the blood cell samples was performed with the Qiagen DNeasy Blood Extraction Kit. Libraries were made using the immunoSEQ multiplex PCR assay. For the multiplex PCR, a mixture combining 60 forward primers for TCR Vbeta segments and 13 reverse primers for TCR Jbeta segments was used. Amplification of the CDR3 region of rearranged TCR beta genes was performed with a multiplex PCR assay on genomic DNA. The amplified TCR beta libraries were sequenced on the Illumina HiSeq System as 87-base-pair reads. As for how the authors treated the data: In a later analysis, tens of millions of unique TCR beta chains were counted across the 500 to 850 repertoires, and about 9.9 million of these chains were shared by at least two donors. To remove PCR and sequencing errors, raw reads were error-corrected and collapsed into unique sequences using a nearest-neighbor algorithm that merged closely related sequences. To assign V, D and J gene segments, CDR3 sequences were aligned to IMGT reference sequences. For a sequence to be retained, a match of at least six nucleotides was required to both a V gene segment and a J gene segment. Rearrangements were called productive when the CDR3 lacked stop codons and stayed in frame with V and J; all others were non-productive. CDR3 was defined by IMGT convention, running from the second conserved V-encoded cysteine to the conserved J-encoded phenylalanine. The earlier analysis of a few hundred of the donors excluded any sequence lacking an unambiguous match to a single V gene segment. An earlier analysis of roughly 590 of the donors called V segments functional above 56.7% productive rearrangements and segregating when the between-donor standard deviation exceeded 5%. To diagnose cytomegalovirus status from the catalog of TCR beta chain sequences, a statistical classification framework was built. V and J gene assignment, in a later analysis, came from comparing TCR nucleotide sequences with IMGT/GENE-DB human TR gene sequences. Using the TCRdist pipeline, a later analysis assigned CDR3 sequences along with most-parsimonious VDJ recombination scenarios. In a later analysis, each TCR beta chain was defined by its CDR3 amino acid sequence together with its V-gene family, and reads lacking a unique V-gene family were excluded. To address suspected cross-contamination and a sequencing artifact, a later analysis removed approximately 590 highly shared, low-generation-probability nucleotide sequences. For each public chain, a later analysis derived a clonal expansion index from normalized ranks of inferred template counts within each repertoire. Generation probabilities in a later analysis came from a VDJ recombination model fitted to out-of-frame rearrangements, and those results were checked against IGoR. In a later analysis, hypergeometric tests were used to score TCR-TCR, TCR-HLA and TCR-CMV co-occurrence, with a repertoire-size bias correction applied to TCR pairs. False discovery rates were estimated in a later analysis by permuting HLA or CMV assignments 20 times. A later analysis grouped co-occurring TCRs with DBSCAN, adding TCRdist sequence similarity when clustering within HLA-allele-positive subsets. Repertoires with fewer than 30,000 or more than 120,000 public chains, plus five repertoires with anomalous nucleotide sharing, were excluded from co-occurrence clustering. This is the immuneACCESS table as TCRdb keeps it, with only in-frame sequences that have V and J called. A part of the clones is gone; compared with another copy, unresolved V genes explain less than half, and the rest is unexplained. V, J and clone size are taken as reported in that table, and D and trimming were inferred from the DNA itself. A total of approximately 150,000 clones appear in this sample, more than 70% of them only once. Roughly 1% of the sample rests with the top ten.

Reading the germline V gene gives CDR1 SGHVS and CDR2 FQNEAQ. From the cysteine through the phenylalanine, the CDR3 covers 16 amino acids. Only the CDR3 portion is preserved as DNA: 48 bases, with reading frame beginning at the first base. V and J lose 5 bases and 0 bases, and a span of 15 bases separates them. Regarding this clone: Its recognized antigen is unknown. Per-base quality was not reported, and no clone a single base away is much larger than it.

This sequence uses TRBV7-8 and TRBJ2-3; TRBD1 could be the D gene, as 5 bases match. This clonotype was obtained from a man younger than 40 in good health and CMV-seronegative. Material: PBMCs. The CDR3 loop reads CASSRAFWGSTDTQYF. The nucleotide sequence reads TGTGCCAGCAGCAGGGCCTTTTGGGGCAGCACAGATACGCAGTATTTT.